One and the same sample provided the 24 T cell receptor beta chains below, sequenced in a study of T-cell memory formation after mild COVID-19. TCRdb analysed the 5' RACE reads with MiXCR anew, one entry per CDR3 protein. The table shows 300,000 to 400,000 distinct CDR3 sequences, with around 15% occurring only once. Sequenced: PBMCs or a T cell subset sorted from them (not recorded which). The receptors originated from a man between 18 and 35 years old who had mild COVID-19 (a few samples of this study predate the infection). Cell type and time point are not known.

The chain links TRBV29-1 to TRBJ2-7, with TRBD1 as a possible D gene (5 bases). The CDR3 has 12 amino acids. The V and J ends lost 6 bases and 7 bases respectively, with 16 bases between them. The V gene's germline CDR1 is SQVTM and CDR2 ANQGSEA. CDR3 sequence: CSVESLDREQYF. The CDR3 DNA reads TGCAGCGTGGAGTCCCTCGACAGAGAGCAGTACTTC.

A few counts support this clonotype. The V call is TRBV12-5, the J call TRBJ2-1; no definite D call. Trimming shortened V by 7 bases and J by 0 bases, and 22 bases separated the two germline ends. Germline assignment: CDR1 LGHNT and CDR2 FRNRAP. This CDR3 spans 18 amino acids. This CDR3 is CASATTSLAKGSYNEQFF. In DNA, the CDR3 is TGTGCTAGTGCCACAACCTCCCTTGCAAAGGGCTCCTACAATGAGCAGTTCTTC.

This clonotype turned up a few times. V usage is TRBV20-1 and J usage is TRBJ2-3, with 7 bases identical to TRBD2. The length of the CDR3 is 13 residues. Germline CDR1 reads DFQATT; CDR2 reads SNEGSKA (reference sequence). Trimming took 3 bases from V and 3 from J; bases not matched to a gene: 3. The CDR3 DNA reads TGCAGTGCTAGGGCTAGCGGAACAGATACGCAGTATTTT. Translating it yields CSARASGTDTQYF.

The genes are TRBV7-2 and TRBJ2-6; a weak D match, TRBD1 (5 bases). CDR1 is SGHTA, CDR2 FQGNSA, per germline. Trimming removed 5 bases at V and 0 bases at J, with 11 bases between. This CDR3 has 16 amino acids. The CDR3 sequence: CASSGSDSSGANVLTF. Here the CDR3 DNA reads TGTGCCAGCAGCGGCAGTGACAGCTCTGGGGCCAACGTCCTGACTTTC.

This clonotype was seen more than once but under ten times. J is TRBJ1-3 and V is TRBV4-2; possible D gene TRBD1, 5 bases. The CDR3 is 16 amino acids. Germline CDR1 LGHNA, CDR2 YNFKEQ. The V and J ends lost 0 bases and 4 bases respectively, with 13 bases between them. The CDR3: CASSQDGYEGGNTIYF. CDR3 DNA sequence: TGTGCCAGCAGCCAAGACGGCTACGAGGGGGGAAACACCATATATTTT.

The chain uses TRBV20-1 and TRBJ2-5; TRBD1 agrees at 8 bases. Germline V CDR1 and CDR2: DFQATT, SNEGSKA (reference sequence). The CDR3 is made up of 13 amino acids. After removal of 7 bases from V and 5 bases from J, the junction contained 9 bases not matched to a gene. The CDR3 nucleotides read TGCAGTGGCCAAGACAGGGGCACGGAGACCCAGTACTTC. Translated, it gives CSGQDRGTETQYF.

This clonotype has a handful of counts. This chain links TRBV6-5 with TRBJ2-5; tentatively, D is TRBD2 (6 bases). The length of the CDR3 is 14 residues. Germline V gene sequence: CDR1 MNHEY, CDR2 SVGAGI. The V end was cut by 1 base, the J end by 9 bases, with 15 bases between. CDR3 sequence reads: CASSYFGGSQAQYF. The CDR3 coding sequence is TGTGCCAGCAGTTACTTTGGGGGGAGCCAGGCCCAGTACTTC.

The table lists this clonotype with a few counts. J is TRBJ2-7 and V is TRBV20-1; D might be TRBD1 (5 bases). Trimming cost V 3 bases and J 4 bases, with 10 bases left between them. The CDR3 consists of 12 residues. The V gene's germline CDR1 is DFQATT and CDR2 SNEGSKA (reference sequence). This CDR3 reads CSASTGAYEQYV. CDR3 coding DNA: TGCAGTGCTAGTACAGGAGCTTACGAGCAGTACGTC.

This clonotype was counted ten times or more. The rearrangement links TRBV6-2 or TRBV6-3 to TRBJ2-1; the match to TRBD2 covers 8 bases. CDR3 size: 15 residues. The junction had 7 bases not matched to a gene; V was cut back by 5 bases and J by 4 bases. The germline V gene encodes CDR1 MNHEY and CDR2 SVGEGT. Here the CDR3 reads CASSEAGGDYNEQFF. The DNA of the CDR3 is TGTGCCAGCAGTGAGGCGGGGGGAGATTACAATGAGCAGTTCTTC.

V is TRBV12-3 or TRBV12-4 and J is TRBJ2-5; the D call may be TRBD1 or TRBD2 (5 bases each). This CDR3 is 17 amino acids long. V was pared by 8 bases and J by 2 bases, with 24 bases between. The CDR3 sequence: CASCNGPGPSLQETQYF. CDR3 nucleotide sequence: TGTGCCAGCTGCAACGGACCGGGACCGTCATTGCAAGAGACCCAGTACTTC.

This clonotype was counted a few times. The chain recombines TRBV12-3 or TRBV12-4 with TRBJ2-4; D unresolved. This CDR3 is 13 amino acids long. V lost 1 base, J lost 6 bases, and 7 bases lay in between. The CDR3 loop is CASSLGASNIQYF. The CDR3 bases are TGTGCCAGCAGTTTAGGGGCCTCAAACATTCAGTACTTC.

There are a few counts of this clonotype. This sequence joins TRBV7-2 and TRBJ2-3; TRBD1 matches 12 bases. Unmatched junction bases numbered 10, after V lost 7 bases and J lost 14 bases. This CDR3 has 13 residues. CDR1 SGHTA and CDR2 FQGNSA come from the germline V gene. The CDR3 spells CASMGDRGPLRYF. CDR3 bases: TGTGCCAGCATGGGGGACAGGGGGCCTTTACGGTATTTT.

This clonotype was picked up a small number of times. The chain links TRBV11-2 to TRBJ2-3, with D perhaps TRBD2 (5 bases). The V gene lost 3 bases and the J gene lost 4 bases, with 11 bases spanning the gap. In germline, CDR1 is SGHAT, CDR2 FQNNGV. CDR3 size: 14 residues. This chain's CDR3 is CASSLSLASDTQYF. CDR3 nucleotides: TGTGCCAGCAGCTTGAGCCTAGCATCAGATACGCAGTATTTT.

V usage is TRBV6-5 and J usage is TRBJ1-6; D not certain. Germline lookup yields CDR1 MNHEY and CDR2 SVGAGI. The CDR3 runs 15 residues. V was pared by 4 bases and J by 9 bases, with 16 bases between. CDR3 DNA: TGTGCCAGCAGTTTCGGAGCGGGCTTTGCTTCACCCCTCCACTTT. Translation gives CASSFGAGFASPLHF.

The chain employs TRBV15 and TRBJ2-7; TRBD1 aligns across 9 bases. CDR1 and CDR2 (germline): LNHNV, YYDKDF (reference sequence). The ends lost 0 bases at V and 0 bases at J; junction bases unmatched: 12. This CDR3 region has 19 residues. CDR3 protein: CATSRDKRGQGSLSYEQYV. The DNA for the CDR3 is TGTGCCACCAGCAGAGATAAGAGGGGACAGGGATCCCTCTCCTACGAGCAGTACGTC.

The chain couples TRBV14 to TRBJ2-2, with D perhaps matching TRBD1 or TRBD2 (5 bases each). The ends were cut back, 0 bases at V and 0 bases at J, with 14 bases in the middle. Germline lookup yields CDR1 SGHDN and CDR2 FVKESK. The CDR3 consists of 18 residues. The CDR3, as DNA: TGTGCCAGCAGCCAAGACGTACCGGGACGCCCGAACACCGGGGAGCTGTTTTTT. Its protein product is CASSQDVPGRPNTGELFF.

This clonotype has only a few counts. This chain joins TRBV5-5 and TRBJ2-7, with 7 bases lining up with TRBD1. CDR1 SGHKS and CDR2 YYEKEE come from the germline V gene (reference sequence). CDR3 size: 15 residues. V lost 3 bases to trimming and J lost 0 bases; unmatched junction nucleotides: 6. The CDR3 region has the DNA TGTGCCAGCAGCTATCGGGACAGAGGCTCCTACGAGCAGTACGTC. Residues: CASSYRDRGSYEQYV.

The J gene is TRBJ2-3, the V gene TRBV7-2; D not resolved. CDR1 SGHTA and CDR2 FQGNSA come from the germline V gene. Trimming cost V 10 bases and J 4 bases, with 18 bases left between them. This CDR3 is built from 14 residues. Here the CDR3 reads CAISLRISADTQYF. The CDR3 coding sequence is TGTGCCATCTCTCTTCGGATTTCCGCAGATACGCAGTATTTT.

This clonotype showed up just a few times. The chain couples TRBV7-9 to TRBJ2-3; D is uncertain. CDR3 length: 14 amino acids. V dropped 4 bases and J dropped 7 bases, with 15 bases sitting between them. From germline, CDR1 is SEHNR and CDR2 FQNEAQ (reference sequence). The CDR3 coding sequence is TGTGCCAGCAGCTCATACATCACCGTGCATACGCAGTATTTT. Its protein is CASSSYITVHTQYF.

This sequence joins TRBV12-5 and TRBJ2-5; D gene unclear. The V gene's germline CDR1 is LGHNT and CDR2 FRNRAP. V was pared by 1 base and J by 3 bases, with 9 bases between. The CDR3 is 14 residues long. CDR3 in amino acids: CASGLGGTEETQYF. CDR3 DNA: TGTGCTAGTGGTTTGGGTGGAACCGAAGAGACCCAGTACTTC.

The CDR3 protein is CASTDLQRGGLETQYF. The CDR3 DNA reads as TGTGCCAGCACCGATCTCCAGCGGGGGGGCCTTGAGACCCAGTACTTC. This chain links TRBV6-1 with TRBJ2-5; 10 bases are shared with TRBD2. This CDR3 has 16 residues. V dropped 7 bases and J dropped 5; count of bases not matched to a gene: 13. Germline CDR1 and CDR2: MNHNS and SASEGT.

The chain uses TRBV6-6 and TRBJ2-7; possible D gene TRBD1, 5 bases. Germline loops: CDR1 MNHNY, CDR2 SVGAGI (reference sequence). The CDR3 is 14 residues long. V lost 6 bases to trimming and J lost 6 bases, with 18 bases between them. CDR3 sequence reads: CASSQSQGLGEQYV. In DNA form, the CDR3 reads TGTGCCAGCAGCCAATCCCAGGGTTTGGGCGAGCAGTACGTC.

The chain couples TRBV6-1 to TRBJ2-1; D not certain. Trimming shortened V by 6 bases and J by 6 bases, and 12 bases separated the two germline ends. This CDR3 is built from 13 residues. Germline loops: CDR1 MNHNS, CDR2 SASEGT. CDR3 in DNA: TGTGCCAGCAGCCAGGTATTGCGCAATGAGCAGTTCTTC. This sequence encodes CASSQVLRNEQFF.

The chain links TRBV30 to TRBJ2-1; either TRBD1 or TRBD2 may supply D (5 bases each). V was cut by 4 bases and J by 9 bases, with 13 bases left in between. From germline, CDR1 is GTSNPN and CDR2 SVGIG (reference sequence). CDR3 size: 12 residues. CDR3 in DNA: TGTGCCTGGACAAACACCGGGACTGAGCAGTTCTTC. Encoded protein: CAWTNTGTEQFF.